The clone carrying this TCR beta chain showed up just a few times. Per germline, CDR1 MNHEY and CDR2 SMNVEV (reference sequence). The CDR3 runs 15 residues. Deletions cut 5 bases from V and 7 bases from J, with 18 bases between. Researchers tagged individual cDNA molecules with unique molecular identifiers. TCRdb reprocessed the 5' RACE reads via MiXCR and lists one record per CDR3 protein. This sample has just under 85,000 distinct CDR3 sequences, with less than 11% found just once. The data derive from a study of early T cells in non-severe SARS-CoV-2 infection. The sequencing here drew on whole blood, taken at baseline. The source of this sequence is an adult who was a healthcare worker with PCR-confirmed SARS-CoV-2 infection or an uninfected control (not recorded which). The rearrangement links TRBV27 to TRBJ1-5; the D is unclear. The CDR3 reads CASSPSRTGSQPQHF. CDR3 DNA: TGTGCCAGCAGTCCCTCAAGGACGGGGAGCCAGCCCCAGCATTTT.